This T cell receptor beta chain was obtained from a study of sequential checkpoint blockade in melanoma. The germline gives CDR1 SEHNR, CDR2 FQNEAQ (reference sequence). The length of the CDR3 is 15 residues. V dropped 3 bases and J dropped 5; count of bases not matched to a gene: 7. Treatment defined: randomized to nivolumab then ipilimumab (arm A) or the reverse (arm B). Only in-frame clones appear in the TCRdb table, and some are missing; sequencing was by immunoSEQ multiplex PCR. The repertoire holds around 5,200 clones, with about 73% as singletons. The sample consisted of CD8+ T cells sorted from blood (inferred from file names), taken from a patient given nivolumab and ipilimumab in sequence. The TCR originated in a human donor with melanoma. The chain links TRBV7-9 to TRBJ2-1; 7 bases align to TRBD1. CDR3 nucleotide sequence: TGTGCCAGCAGCTTCACCGGGACAGCCAACAATGAGCAGTTCTTC. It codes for CASSFTGTANNEQFF.